This T cell receptor beta chain was obtained from a study of cytomegalovirus exposure and HLA in healthy donors (dated by TCRdb to 2017 to 2019). The study in broad terms: An earlier analysis of fewer than 750 of the donors reported under 300 Gb of sequence data and around 100 million unique TCR beta sequences obtained from 180 million or so T cells. Genome-wide SNP genotypes for about 65% of the roughly 670 donors were used in a later genetic analysis, which treated that subset as a discovery cohort. Because of strong linkage in the cohort, roughly 5 DR-DQ haplotypes were treated as single units for association and clustering. A separate validation cohort of roughly 130 different subjects was used in addition to the 666-subject first cohort. A later analysis re-analyzed previously published TCR beta repertoires from roughly 600 donors and added high-resolution HLA genotyping to study TCR occurrence patterns. The study profiled the T cell repertoires of hundreds of subjects by immunosequencing and related them to cytomegalovirus serostatus. The genetic ancestry cluster associated with self-reported Caucasian donors included 80% to 90% of the approximately 400 genotyped donors. Typing coverage differed by locus: A, B, C, DRB1 and DQB1 were typed in about 629-630 donors, DQA1 in approximately 520, DPA1 in over 600, and DPB1 in 400 to 480. An early release that covered around 590 HLA-typed donors contained about 300 gigabases of sequencing data and 80 million or so unique TCR sequences. The later analysis used no new phenotypic data to find candidate immune exposures, relying instead on TCR beta sequences and their occurrence across donors. Donor age, sex, ethnicity and CMV serostatus were compiled together with the repertoire data. To predict cytomegalovirus infection status, the study brought together high-throughput TCR immunosequencing, statistical association of individual TCRs with disease status, and machine learning. Both class I and class II loci were covered by HLA typing, at four-digit resolution. On average, around 240,000 unique TCR beta nucleotide sequences were sequenced per donor among several hundred genotyped donors of the cohort, with 15% to 20% of those sequences being non-productive. Every discovery cohort repertoire had been produced on one sequencing platform. The study was designed to test whether signatures of past pathogen exposure could be identified by cataloging public T cell receptors. An earlier analysis of a few hundred of the donors applied high-throughput TCR beta sequencing to assess whether each TCR beta V gene segment acted as functional or pseudogenic.

Study-level results and caveats: It was suggested by the authors that the approach could potentially be generalized to other disease states and immunological phenotypes. Most TCR sequences were seen in very few donors, while some public TCRs were found in many individuals. Because counts were too low, roughly 17 rarely observed V segments, including chromosome 9 orphons, were left out of the earlier analysis of about 500 of the donors. Roughly uniform sequencing depth across donors was assumed in presence/absence analyses, although this assumption may not hold. Cytomegalovirus status was reported to be diagnosed by the classifier with high specificity and sensitivity in both the original and validation cohorts. According to a later analysis, most CMV-associated TCR beta chains appeared to be HLA-restricted, and the HLA associations seemed to be driven largely by CMV exposure. Strong co-occurrence of HLA alleles, especially DR and DQ, made assigning TCR associations to individual alleles difficult. According to a later analysis, parvovirus B19, influenza, CMV and Epstein-Barr virus appeared linked to several top co-occurrence clusters. A later analysis found that HLA-associated TCR beta chains were more clonally expanded and had lower generation probabilities than equally common non-associated chains. Linkage disequilibrium might explain the correlated functional status among segregating V segments, but an unknown experimental factor could not be ruled out. The study listed over 150 TCR beta chains as associated with cytomegalovirus. In vitro tests confirmed that three of the cytomegalovirus-associated TCR beta chains recognize cytomegalovirus antigens. A later genetic analysis reported fewer N-insertions in productive TCRs among donors in an Asian-associated ancestry cluster than the roughly 650-donor mean. Specific HLA alleles were associated with 16,951 TCR beta sequences at a false discovery rate of 0.05 in a later analysis. The cohort was sequenced for TCR beta chains only, and without alpha or paired-chain data the features that could be detected were limited. Because some donors lacked HLA typing at each locus, the association tests relied only on the typed subset. The 87-base-pair reads could not distinguish some IMGT-functional V segments, including TRBV6-2 and TRBV6-3, so those segments were excluded. Immune exposure information for the cohort was limited to CMV serostatus. A later analysis found that TCR association rates varied across HLA loci, with DRB1 alleles showing the most associated TCRs and HLA-C alleles the fewest. A further reported finding was that TCR beta sequences accurately predicted the HLA-A and HLA-B alleles for most subjects in the first cohort. In a later genetic analysis, a missense DCLRE1C variant was associated with V-gene and J-gene trimming of TCR beta chains, and the association was replicated in an independent cohort. In an earlier analysis of 587 of the donors, most TCR beta V segments appeared in productive rearrangements about 87% or about 30% of the time, broadly matching IMGT annotations. A cluster of highly shared sequence variants was judged likely to represent a technical artifact of the sequencing pipeline.

Remarks on this clone: It lacks a known antigen. Nothing much larger sits one base from this clone, and base qualities are not available.

The cohort consisted of some 670 healthy bone marrow donors. All cohort members were sampled while nominally healthy, although unrecorded immune exposures were likely present. The donor tested CMV seropositive and was one of the 289 seropositive cohort members. Each donor provided a peripheral blood sample, and peripheral blood mononuclear cells were used for TCR beta sequencing. The Qiagen DNeasy Blood Extraction Kit was used to extract genomic DNA from the blood cell samples. Library prep was done by the immunoSEQ multiplex PCR assay. For the multiplex PCR, a mixture combining 60 forward primers for TCR Vbeta segments and 13 reverse primers for TCR Jbeta segments was used. Amplification of the CDR3 region of rearranged TCR beta genes was performed with a multiplex PCR assay on genomic DNA. The amplified TCR beta libraries were sequenced on the Illumina HiSeq System as 87-base-pair reads. The published analysis was carried out like this. Across the 700 or so repertoires, a later analysis counted tens of millions of unique TCR beta chains, about 10 million of which were shared by at least two donors. To remove PCR and sequencing errors, raw reads were error-corrected and collapsed into unique sequences using a nearest-neighbor algorithm that merged closely related sequences. To assign V, D and J gene segments, CDR3 sequences were aligned to IMGT reference sequences. For a sequence to be retained, a match of at least six nucleotides to both a V gene segment and a J gene segment was required. A rearrangement counted as productive if the CDR3 had no stop codons and remained in frame with V and J, and every other rearrangement counted as non-productive. Following IMGT convention, CDR3 was defined as the stretch from the second conserved V-encoded cysteine up to the conserved J-encoded phenylalanine. In an earlier analysis of more than 550 of the donors, sequences lacking an unambiguous match to a single V gene segment were excluded. In an earlier analysis of some 590 of the donors, V segments were called functional above 56.7% productive rearrangements and were called segregating when the between-donor standard deviation exceeded 5%. A statistical classification framework was built for diagnosing cytomegalovirus status from the catalog of TCR beta chain sequences. In a later analysis, TCR nucleotide sequences were compared against IMGT/GENE-DB human TR gene sequences so that V and J genes could be assigned. A later analysis assigned CDR3 sequences and most-parsimonious VDJ recombination scenarios with the TCRdist pipeline. In a later analysis, each TCR beta chain was defined by its CDR3 amino acid sequence together with its V-gene family, and reads lacking a unique V-gene family were excluded. As a way to deal with suspected cross-contamination and a sequencing artifact, a later analysis dropped hundreds of nucleotide sequences that were highly shared and had low generation probability. A later analysis calculated a clonal expansion index for each public chain from normalized within-repertoire ranks of inferred template counts. A later analysis computed generation probabilities with a VDJ recombination model fitted to out-of-frame rearrangements, and checked the results against IGoR. Hypergeometric tests were used in a later analysis to score TCR-TCR, TCR-HLA and TCR-CMV co-occurrence, with a repertoire-size bias correction applied to the TCR pairs. A later analysis estimated false discovery rates by permuting HLA or CMV assignments 20 times. In a later analysis, co-occurring TCRs were grouped with DBSCAN, and TCRdist sequence similarity was added when clustering was performed within HLA-allele-positive subsets. Repertoires with fewer than 30,000 or more than 120,000 public chains were left out of co-occurrence clustering, as were five repertoires with anomalous nucleotide sharing. What TCRdb holds here is the immuneACCESS table cut down to in-frame rearrangements. Part of the clones is not present; checked against another copy, under half of the missing clones reflect an unresolved V gene, and the others are unexplained. V and J calls and clone size come straight from that table; D and trimming were deduced from the DNA. Here the sample has approximately 280,000 clones; more than 80% occur a single time. Together, the top ten hold around 3.7% of the sample.

The CDR3 runs 16 amino acids, cysteine and phenylalanine included. The read is trimmed to its CDR3 DNA, 48 bases read in frame from base 1. From a lookup of the germline V gene, CDR1 and CDR2 are MDHEN and SYDVKM. V loses 2 bases at its end and J loses 4 bases; junction bases beyond the gene matches: 9. This sequence was found in a man aged 40-55 years in good health and CMV-seropositive. The sequenced material came from PBMCs. The rearranged chain carries TRBV28 and TRBJ1-1; TRBD1 agrees with 8 junctional bases. Here is the DNA: TGTGCCAGCAGTTTAGGTACAGGGGGTACTGGCACTGAAGCTTTCTTT. Its protein product is CASSLGTGGTGTEAFF. Here the CDR3 is joined to the reference TRBV28 and TRBJ1-1 genes, and the full variable domain is: DVKVTQSSRYLVKRTGEKVFLECVQDMDHENMFWYRQDPGLGLRLIYFSYDVKMKEKGDIPEGYSVSREKKERFSLILESASTNQTSMYLCASSLGTGGTGTEAFFGQGTRLTVV.